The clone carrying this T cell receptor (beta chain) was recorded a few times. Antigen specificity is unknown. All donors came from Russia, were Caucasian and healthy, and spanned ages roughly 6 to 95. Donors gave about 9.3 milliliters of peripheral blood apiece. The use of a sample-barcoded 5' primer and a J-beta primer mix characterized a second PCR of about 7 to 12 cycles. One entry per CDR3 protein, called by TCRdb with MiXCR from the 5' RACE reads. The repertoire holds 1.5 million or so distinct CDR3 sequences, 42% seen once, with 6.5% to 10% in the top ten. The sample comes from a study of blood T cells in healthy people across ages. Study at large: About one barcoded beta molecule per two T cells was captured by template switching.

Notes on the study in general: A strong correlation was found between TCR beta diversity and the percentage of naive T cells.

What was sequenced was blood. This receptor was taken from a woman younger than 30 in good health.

The CDR3 DNA follows: TGCGCCAGCAGCCAAGATGCAGCGGAGAGCTCCTACGAGCAGTACTTC. This sequence encodes CASSQDAAESSYEQYF. J is TRBJ2-7 and V is TRBV4-1; D is possibly TRBD2 (5 bases). The germline V gene encodes CDR1 MGHRA and CDR2 YSYEKL. The CDR3 contains 16 residues. The ends were cut back, 0 bases at V and 0 bases at J, with 12 bases in the middle.